The 19 T cell receptor beta chains listed next were all sequenced from one sample in a study of Graves' ophthalmopathy and Graves' hyperthyroidism. As the template, RNA transcripts were used to amplify TCR beta CDR3 regions. HTBI-primed RT-PCR formed the first round, and a multiplex PCR formed the second. Each CDR3 protein is one row after TCRdb ran MiXCR on the multiplex PCR reads. The repertoire holds approximately 1.2 million distinct CDR3 sequences, with about 40% as singletons. Sequencing input: peripheral blood or thyroid tissue (not recorded which). The receptors derive from an adult man with Graves' hyperthyroidism.

This clonotype was detected ten times or more. This chain connects TRBV7-9 to TRBJ1-2; 12 nucleotides align to TRBD1. The ends lost 5 bases at V and 8 bases at J; junction bases unmatched: 9. The CDR3 extends over 15 amino acids. From germline, CDR1 is SEHNR and CDR2 FQNEAQ (reference sequence). CDR3 sequence (DNA): TGTGCCAGCAGCACCGGGACAGGGGGCGCGTCCGGCTACACCTTC. It yields the protein CASSTGTGGASGYTF.

Notes on this clonotype: One end of the junction is discordant with germline, which a read error may explain. This chain connects TRBV9 to TRBJ2-2; TRBD2 matches 8 bases. This CDR3 is built from 13 residues. In germline, CDR1 is SGDLS, CDR2 YYNGEE. The DNA for the CDR3 is TGTGCCAGCAGCCTCCGGGGGGGCGGGGAGCTGCTTTTT. Its translation: CASSLRGGGELLF.

This rearrangement joins TRBV29-1 to TRBJ1-1; D is ambiguous. The CDR3 has 13 amino acids. V was cut by 4 bases and J by 1 base, with 10 bases left in between. From germline, CDR1 is SQVTM and CDR2 ANQGSEA. The CDR3 spells CSVGEGGNTEAFF. DNA for the CDR3: TGCAGCGTTGGAGAGGGCGGGAACACTGAAGCTTTCTTT.

There are many counts of this clonotype. The J gene is TRBJ2-7, the V gene TRBV20-1, with D uncertain. Germline-derived CDR1 and CDR2 are DFQATT and SNEGSKA (reference sequence). V dropped 2 bases and J dropped 5 bases, with 7 bases sitting between them. The CDR3 is 11 amino acids. CDR3 loop: CSARSINEQYF. The CDR3 nucleotides are TGCAGTGCTAGATCGATAAACGAGCAGTACTTC.

Notes on this clonotype: An end of the junction differs from the germline gene, which may be a read error. The rearrangement links TRBV5-5 to TRBJ2-2; 7 nucleotides line up with TRBD1. The germline CDR1 and CDR2 sequences are SGHKS and YYEKEE (reference sequence). This CDR3 contains 18 residues. The CDR3 DNA follows: TGTGCCCGCAGCTCGACCGACAGGGTTGTGGCGATGAACGGGGAGCTGTTTTTT. Translated, it gives CARSSTDRVVAMNGELFF. Combining the CDR3 with reference TRBV5-5 and TRBJ2-2 gives the whole variable domain DAGVTQSPTHLIKTRGQQVTLRCSPISGHKSVSWYQQVLGQGPQFIFQYYEKEERGRGNFPDRFSARQFPNYSSELNVNALLLGDSALYLCARSSTDRVVAMNGELFFGEGSRLTVL.

The rearrangement joins TRBV11-2 to TRBJ2-7; 7 bases map to TRBD1. After removal of 5 bases from V and 6 bases from J, the junction contained 10 bases not matched to a gene. The germline V gene encodes CDR1 SGHAT and CDR2 FQNNGV. The CDR3 is made up of 14 amino acids. CDR3 loop: CASSEEQGISEQYF. CDR3 DNA sequence: TGTGCCAGCAGCGAAGAACAGGGGATAAGCGAGCAGTACTTC.

Note on this clonotype: This could be a read error, since a much larger clone is one nucleotide away. The gene calls are TRBV20-1 and TRBJ2-7; a possible D gene is TRBD1 (6 bases). The germline V gene has CDR1 DFQATT and CDR2 SNEGSKA (reference sequence). The CDR3 has 13 residues. V was trimmed by 6 bases and J by 3 bases, leaving 15 bases between them. The CDR3 DNA sequence: TGCAGTGCCGACCTGACAGGTAGCTACGAGCAGTACTTC. Translating it yields CSADLTGSYEQYF.

The CDR3 protein is CASSVEEDPGNEQYF. CDR3 nucleotides: TGCGCCAGCAGCGTTGAAGAGGACCCCGGGAACGAGCAGTACTTC. The chain combines TRBV5-1 with TRBJ2-7, with D tentatively TRBD2 (5 bases). Trimming took 4 bases from V and 5 from J, leaving 19 bases between them. Germline assignment: CDR1 SGHRS and CDR2 YFSETQ. The CDR3 has 15 amino acids.

Comments on this clonotype: It may be a read error: a sequence one base away is much more abundant. CDR3 protein: CASSDYKGLETQYF. CDR3 DNA sequence: TGTGCCAGCAGTGATTATAAGGGGCTCGAGACCCAGTACTTC. This rearrangement joins TRBV25-1 to TRBJ2-5, with TRBD1 as a possible D gene (5 bases). Trimming stripped 3 bases from V and 5 bases from J, with 13 bases between. The CDR3 runs to 14 residues. Germline values: CDR1 MGHDK, CDR2 SYGVNS.

This sequence joins TRBV6-5 and TRBJ1-2; D may be TRBD1 (5 bases). V was trimmed by 2 bases and J by 4 bases, leaving 14 bases between them. This CDR3 has 15 residues. The germline CDR1 and CDR2 sequences are MNHEY and SVGAGI. The DNA for the CDR3 is TGTGCCAGCAGTTACGGTGCAGGGTTTCGCTATGGCTACACCTTC. It codes for CASSYGAGFRYGYTF.

The chain recombines TRBV29-1 with TRBJ2-5; maybe TRBD2 (7 bases). The V gene's germline CDR1 is SQVTM and CDR2 ANQGSEA. CDR3 length equals 16 residues. The CDR3 sequence: CSARVRGPSGMETQYF. The CDR3 coding sequence is TGCAGTGCTAGAGTTCGGGGGCCGAGCGGGATGGAGACCCAGTACTTC.

This clonotype was seen only once. V gene TRBV20-1 combines with J gene TRBJ2-5; TRBD1 matches 12 bases. Germline assignment: CDR1 DFQATT and CDR2 SNEGSKA (reference sequence). V dropped 6 bases and J dropped 5; count of bases not matched to a gene: 10. This CDR3 is 15 amino acids long. The chain's CDR3 is CSAATGTGGLETQYF. The CDR3 DNA reads TGCAGTGCCGCGACCGGGACAGGGGGCCTGGAGACCCAGTACTTC.

About this clonotype: A read error may be the cause here, since a much bigger clone is one base away. The chain combines TRBV5-6 with TRBJ1-1; D remains unclear. CDR1 and CDR2 (germline): SGHDT, YYEEEE. The CDR3 loop spans 12 amino acids. V lost 4 bases and J lost 10, with 14 bases in between. CDR3 bases: TGTGCCAGCAGCCTAGATGGGTACGGAGCTTTCTTT. Residues: CASSLDGYGAFF.

This clonotype has a count of ten or more. The chain employs TRBV12-3 or TRBV12-4 and TRBJ2-7; D tentatively fits TRBD1 or TRBD2 (5 bases each). V gave up 5 bases and J gave up 3 bases, with 14 bases separating them. The CDR3 has 14 residues. DNA for the CDR3: TGTGCCAGCAGTGTGGTGAGGGGTGACTACGAGCAGTACTTC. Translating it yields CASSVVRGDYEQYF.

V usage is TRBV7-9 and J usage is TRBJ2-7; 8 nucleotides line up with TRBD1. CDR1 SEHNR and CDR2 FQNEAQ come from the germline V gene (reference sequence). The CDR3 runs to 16 residues. V was clipped by 3 bases and J by 5 bases; unmatched bases: 12. The CDR3 loop reads CASSLADRGELNEQYF. The CDR3 bases are TGTGCCAGCAGCTTGGCCGACAGGGGCGAATTGAACGAGCAGTACTTC.

Only a few counts were recorded for this clonotype. The V and J genes are TRBV12-3 or TRBV12-4 and TRBJ1-4, with 7 nucleotides matching TRBD1. V gave up 6 bases and J gave up 3 bases; unmatched junction bases: 7. CDR3 length: 15 residues. This chain's CDR3 is CASRIRQGPNEKLFF. DNA for the CDR3: TGTGCCAGCAGGATTCGACAGGGCCCTAATGAAAAACTGTTTTTT.

This clonotype was seen only once. V gene TRBV7-2 combines with J gene TRBJ2-2; no clear D. Germline CDR1 is SGHTA and CDR2 is FQGNSA. The V end was cut by 5 bases, the J end by 0 bases, with 10 bases between. CDR3 size: 15 residues. CDR3 nucleotide sequence: TGTGCCAGCAGCCAAGATCCCGCGAACACCGGGGAGCTGTTTTTT. This encodes CASSQDPANTGELFF.

This clonotype was counted many times. V usage is TRBV6-1 and J usage is TRBJ1-1; 12 positions agree with TRBD1. This CDR3 contains 14 residues. V was pared by 8 bases and J by 0 bases, with 1 base of the junction left unmatched. Germline CDR1 and CDR2: MNHNS and SASEGT. CDR3 sequence: CASGTGGMNTEAFF. The CDR3 DNA reads as TGTGCCAGCGGGACAGGGGGCATGAACACTGAAGCTTTCTTT.

Note on this clonotype: A much larger clone sits a single nucleotide away, making a read error possible. V gene TRBV19 combines with J gene TRBJ1-5; the D gene is possibly TRBD1 (6 bases). CDR1 and CDR2 from the germline V gene are LNHDA and SQIVND (reference sequence). The CDR3 runs to 14 residues. CDR3 coding DNA: TGTGTCAGTAGTATAGAGGGGGGGCATCAGCCCCAGCATTTT. Protein product: CVSSIEGGHQPQHF.